The 29 T cell receptor beta chains reported below all come from one sample, sequenced in a study of blood T cell repertoires in COVID-19. Profiling relied on immunoSEQ multiplex PCR, and the TCRdb table lists in-frame clones only, not all of them. Among approximately 100,000 clones, 69% were seen once, and the ten largest hold about 5.9%. The source material was peripheral blood. All receptors derive from a man aged 80 or over with acute or convalescent COVID-19.

CDR3 DNA: TGTGCCAGCAGTTTTCGGAGCTCTGGAAACACCATATATTTT. Translated: CASSFRSSGNTIYF. This sequence joins TRBV28 and TRBJ1-3; D unclear. V dropped 3 bases and J dropped 0 bases, with 6 bases sitting between them. This CDR3 contains 14 residues. Germline-derived CDR1 and CDR2 are MDHEN and SYDVKM.

The J gene is TRBJ2-5, the V gene TRBV7-6; 9 bases align to TRBD1. Germline-derived CDR1 and CDR2 are SGHVS and FNYEAQ. The CDR3 totals 16 residues. The ends lost 4 bases at V and 8 bases at J; junction bases unmatched: 14. CDR3 DNA: TGTGCCAGCAGCTCGTGGCGGGACAGGGCCGGGTTTACCCAGTACTTC. This translates into CASSSWRDRAGFTQYF.

The genes are TRBV9 and TRBJ2-5; 7 bases agree with TRBD2. CDR3 length: 16 residues. V gave up 3 bases and J gave up 3 bases; unmatched junction bases: 11. Germline V gene sequence: CDR1 SGDLS, CDR2 YYNGEE. For the CDR3, the DNA is TGTGCCAGCAGCGCGACCCGTGGCGGGAGCGAAGAGACCCAGTACTTC. Amino acids: CASSATRGGSEETQYF.

The gene calls are TRBV6-1 and TRBJ2-5; 10 bases map to TRBD2. Germline-derived CDR1 and CDR2 are MNHNS and SASEGT. There are 22 residues in the CDR3. The V and J ends lost 0 bases and 4 bases, in that order; junction bases with no gene match: 23. CDR3 bases: TGTGCCAGCAGTGAAGCATGGGACAGAGATCCGTTTCTAGCGGGAGTTAGAGAGACCCAGTACTTC. It specifies CASSEAWDRDPFLAGVRETQYF.

The gene calls are TRBV5-1 and TRBJ2-5; tentative D call: TRBD1 (6 bases). From germline, CDR1 is SGHRS and CDR2 YFSETQ. This CDR3 region has 13 residues. V lost 0 bases and J lost 5, with 8 bases in between. Here the CDR3 reads CASSLDRAETQYF. In nucleotides, the CDR3 is TGCGCCAGCAGCTTGGACAGGGCTGAGACCCAGTACTTC.

The genes are TRBV11-2 and TRBJ1-1; D is unclear. The CDR3 is 14 residues long. CDR1 SGHAT and CDR2 FQNNGV come from the germline V gene. Trimming removed 1 base at V and 4 bases at J, with 10 bases between. This CDR3 reads CASSLGRASTEAFF. The CDR3 region has the DNA TGTGCCAGCAGCTTAGGGAGAGCTAGCACTGAAGCTTTCTTT.

The rearrangement links TRBV18 to TRBJ2-7; D ambiguous. Germline CDR1 reads KGHSH; CDR2 reads LQKENI. V was shortened by 5 bases and J by 0 bases, with 11 bases between the two germline ends. This CDR3 is built from 14 residues. The CDR3 here is CASSVVDNSYEQYF. In DNA, the CDR3 is TGTGCCAGCTCAGTAGTAGACAACTCCTACGAGCAGTACTTC.

The rearrangement joins TRBV28 to TRBJ1-5; possible D gene TRBD1, 6 bases. Germline lookup yields CDR1 MDHEN and CDR2 SYDVKM. This CDR3 is built from 16 residues. V was trimmed by 3 bases and J by 0 bases, leaving 12 bases between them. CDR3 sequence (DNA): TGTGCCAGCAGTTTGGGGGGGACAATTAGCAATCAGCCCCAGCATTTT. Translation: CASSLGGTISNQPQHF.

The chain's CDR3 is CAWSRSGSYNEQFF. CDR3 nucleotides: TGTGCCTGGAGTAGAAGCGGGTCCTACAATGAGCAGTTCTTC. J is TRBJ2-1 and V is TRBV30; a weak D match, TRBD2 (6 bases). CDR1 is GTSNPN and CDR2 is SVGIG in the germline V gene (reference sequence). CDR3 length: 14 amino acids. The V and J ends lost 2 bases and 1 base respectively, with 9 bases between them. The variable domain in full, with the rest retrieved from reference TRBV30 and TRBJ2-1, is SQTIHQWPATLVQPVGSPLSLECTVEGTSNPNLYWYRQAAGRGLQLLFYSVGIGQISSEVPQNLSASRPQDRQFILSSKKLLLSDSGFYLCAWSRSGSYNEQFFGPGTRLTVL.

V is TRBV28 and J is TRBJ1-1; TRBD1 matches at 7 bases. Unmatched junction bases numbered 7, after V lost 7 bases and J lost 5 bases. There are 13 residues in the CDR3. CDR1 and CDR2 (germline): MDHEN, SYDVKM. The CDR3 spells CASKGGSITEAFF. The CDR3 DNA reads TGTGCCAGCAAAGGGGGCTCGATAACTGAAGCTTTCTTT.

The chain uses TRBV7-2 and TRBJ1-1; the match to TRBD1 covers 8 bases. The V gene end was trimmed by 3 bases and the J gene end by 5 bases; junction bases not matched to a gene: 5. Germline assignment: CDR1 SGHTA and CDR2 FQGNSA. This CDR3 spans 14 amino acids. The CDR3 sequence: CASSFRTGWTEAFF. For the CDR3, the DNA is TGTGCCAGCAGCTTCAGGACAGGGTGGACTGAAGCTTTCTTT.

This rearrangement joins TRBV29-1 to TRBJ2-5, with TRBD2 matching 12 bases. The J segment lost 5 bases and the V segment lost 7 bases, leaving 11 bases of the junction unmatched. In germline, CDR1 is SQVTM, CDR2 ANQGSEA. There are 15 residues in the CDR3. CDR3 region: CSATERTSGTETQYF. CDR3 nucleotide sequence: TGCAGCGCCACCGAGAGGACTAGCGGGACCGAGACCCAGTACTTC.

The chain carries TRBV5-4 and TRBJ2-3, with TRBD2 identical over 13 bases. This CDR3 spans 17 amino acids. Germline-derived CDR1 and CDR2 are SGHNT and YYREEE (reference sequence). Trimming removed 4 bases from V and 5 bases from J; junction bases left unmatched: 10. The CDR3, as DNA: TGTGCCAGCAGCACCCGACTAGCGGGAGGACAAGTAGATACGCAGTATTTT. As protein: CASSTRLAGGQVDTQYF.

This chain uses TRBV7-6 with TRBJ2-2; TRBD1 aligns across 7 bases. The CDR3 consists of 14 residues. V gave up 10 bases and J gave up 4 bases; unmatched junction bases: 9. CDR1 and CDR2 from the germline V gene are SGHVS and FNYEAQ. The CDR3 sequence is CATRQGFGTGELFF. Here the CDR3 DNA reads TGTGCCACCAGACAGGGTTTCGGCACCGGGGAGCTGTTTTTT.

The rearrangement uses TRBV19 and TRBJ1-5; the match to TRBD1 covers 7 bases. With V trimmed by 7 bases and J by 3 bases, 3 bases remained unmatched. CDR1 is LNHDA and CDR2 is SQIVND in the germline V gene (reference sequence). The CDR3 contains 13 residues. DNA of the CDR3: TGTGCCAGTACTGGGACAGACAATCAGCCCCAGCATTTT. Translation gives CASTGTDNQPQHF.

J is TRBJ1-3 and V is TRBV6-1; unclear D gene. Germline V lookup: CDR1 MNHNS, CDR2 SASEGT. The V end lost 2 bases, the J end lost 6 bases, and 8 bases lay between the germline ends. There are 13 residues in the CDR3. The chain's CDR3 is CASSEWAENTIYF. CDR3 sequence (DNA): TGTGCCAGCAGTGAATGGGCCGAAAACACCATATATTTT.

The table lists this clone with a count of one. V usage is TRBV2 and J usage is TRBJ1-1; TRBD1 might be the D (5 bases). The CDR3 has 13 residues. V was cut by 6 bases and J by 4 bases, with 12 bases left in between. Looked up from germline, CDR1 is SNHLY and CDR2 is FYNNEI. DNA for the CDR3: TGTGCCAGCAGAACCGACGGGGGCACTGAAGCTTTCTTT. It encodes CASRTDGGTEAFF.

CDR3 nucleotides: TGCGCCAGCAGAAGGACGGGAGCTGGGGTTAATGAAAAACTGTTTTTT. This translates into CASRRTGAGVNEKLFF. The chain couples TRBV5-1 to TRBJ1-4; D unresolved. V lost 5 bases to trimming and J lost 4 bases, with 18 bases between them. The CDR3 is 16 amino acids. Germline V gene data show CDR1 as SGHRS and CDR2 as YFSETQ.

The rearrangement joins TRBV27 to TRBJ1-5; D is unresolved. CDR1 MNHEY and CDR2 SMNVEV come from the germline V gene (reference sequence). There are 16 residues in the CDR3. The ends were cut back, 0 bases at V and 0 bases at J, with 9 bases in the middle. The DNA for the CDR3 is TGTGCCAGCAGTTTATCTGCGCTTGTTAGCAATCAGCCCCAGCATTTT. Protein sequence: CASSLSALVSNQPQHF.

The rearrangement links TRBV7-9 to TRBJ2-7; D unclear. The CDR3 extends over 15 amino acids. Germline V gene lookup returns CDR1 SEHNR and CDR2 FQNEAQ (reference sequence). V lost 1 base and J 4 bases, leaving 14 bases between the germline ends. CDR3 DNA: TGTGCCAGCAGCTTAGTTGCTCTATCCGTTTACGAGCAGTACTTC. The encoded protein is CASSLVALSVYEQYF.

This chain uses TRBV28 with TRBJ2-1; no firm D call. The V end lost 10 bases, the J end lost 0 bases, and 10 bases lay between the germline ends. The germline V gene has CDR1 MDHEN and CDR2 SYDVKM. This CDR3 comprises 13 residues. The CDR3 region is CATGQSSYNEQFF. In nucleotides, the CDR3 is TGTGCCACGGGTCAAAGCTCCTACAATGAGCAGTTCTTC.

The DNA of the CDR3 is TGTGCCAGCTCCCGGGGTTATGAGCAGTTCTTC. Translating it yields CASSRGYEQFF. V gene TRBV2 combines with J gene TRBJ2-1, with TRBD2 as a possible D gene (5 bases). The V gene lost 8 bases and the J gene lost 8 bases, with 10 bases spanning the gap. Germline assignment: CDR1 SNHLY and CDR2 FYNNEI. CDR3 length: 11 residues. Supplemented by reference TRBV2 and TRBJ2-1, the full variable domain reads EPEVTQTPSHQVTQMGQEVILRCVPISNHLYFYWYRQILGQKVEFLVSFYNNEISEKSEIFDDQFSVERPDGSNFTLKIRSTKLEDSAMYFCASSRGYEQFFGPGTRLTVL.

V is TRBV27 and J is TRBJ2-1, with 9 positions matching TRBD1. The CDR3 covers 15 residues. With V trimmed by 6 bases and J by 7 bases, 10 bases remained unmatched. Germline loops: CDR1 MNHEY, CDR2 SMNVEV (reference sequence). CDR3: CASRIPGTGWNEQFF. The CDR3 nucleotides read TGTGCCAGCAGGATTCCTGGGACAGGGTGGAATGAGCAGTTCTTC.

The chain couples TRBV5-5 to TRBJ2-1; 8 bases fit TRBD2. Losses at the gene ends were 5 bases for V and 0 bases for J; bases not matched to a gene: 4. The CDR3 has 15 residues. Germline lookup yields CDR1 SGHKS and CDR2 YYEKEE (reference sequence). CDR3 residues: CASRGSGSSYNEQFF. The CDR3, as DNA: TGTGCCAGCAGGGGGAGCGGGAGCTCCTACAATGAGCAGTTCTTC.

The J gene is TRBJ2-6, the V gene TRBV4-2; the D is unclear. The CDR3 loop spans 20 amino acids. The germline gives CDR1 LGHNA, CDR2 YNFKEQ. Trimming left V 4 bases short and J 0 bases short, with 22 bases between. DNA for the CDR3: TGTGCCAGCAGCCTTTTAAGCGAATCGGGTGTTGGCTCTGGGGCCAACGTCCTGACTTTC. Translated, it gives CASSLLSESGVGSGANVLTF.

The chain is built from TRBV4-2 and TRBJ2-5; D gene unclear. This CDR3 contains 14 residues. Germline loops: CDR1 LGHNA, CDR2 YNFKEQ. V lost 3 bases and J 2 bases, leaving 10 bases between the germline ends. The CDR3 loop reads CASSQQRSQETQYF. The CDR3 coding sequence is TGTGCCAGCAGCCAGCAGAGGTCACAAGAGACCCAGTACTTC.

The rearrangement joins TRBV19 to TRBJ2-1; maybe TRBD2 (5 bases). Trimming pared 6 bases from V and 10 bases from J, leaving 7 bases between. Germline V gene data show CDR1 as LNHDA and CDR2 as SQIVND (reference sequence). The CDR3 has 10 amino acids. CDR3 sequence reads: CASRGLEQFF. The CDR3 DNA follows: TGTGCCAGTAGAGGACTCGAGCAGTTCTTC. Combining the CDR3 with reference TRBV19 and TRBJ2-1 gives the whole variable domain DGGITQSPKYLFRKEGQNVTLSCEQNLNHDAMYWYRQDPGQGLRLIYYSQIVNDFQKGDIAEGYSVSREKKESFPLTVTSAQKNPTAFYLCASRGLEQFFGPGTRLTVL.

The V call is TRBV28, the J call TRBJ1-1; 7 bases map to TRBD1. The CDR3 contains 15 residues. Per germline, CDR1 MDHEN and CDR2 SYDVKM. With 5 bases clipped from V and 1 base from J, the junction kept 7 bases outside the gene matches. The CDR3 DNA follows: TGTGCCAGCAGTCCGCCGGGACAGCGGAACACTGAAGCTTTCTTT. As protein: CASSPPGQRNTEAFF.

The CDR3 nucleotides read TGTGCCAGCAGTGTACGGGCCTACAATGAGCAGTTCTTC. Its protein product is CASSVRAYNEQFF. V and J are TRBV2 and TRBJ2-1; the D is unclear. From germline, CDR1 is SNHLY and CDR2 FYNNEI. This CDR3 has 13 residues. Between the trimmed V and J ends, which lost 4 bases and 2 bases, there was a span of 6 bases.